The 5 T cell receptor beta chains below were found in one sample sequenced in a study of PD-1 blockade in classical Hodgkin lymphoma. Assay: immunoSEQ multiplex PCR; the TCRdb copy retains only in-frame clones and omits some. Among about 94,000 clones listed, approximately 94% were seen once. Time point in this sample: cycle 4 day 1 (C4D1), after around six weeks of nivolumab. Every single patient, without exception, relapsed after autologous stem cell transplantation, and brentuximab vedotin exposure varied. The sample was peripheral blood mononuclear cells (PBMCs), taken before the fourth cycle of nivolumab. All receptors come from a human donor with classical Hodgkin lymphoma.

The V call is TRBV29-1, the J call TRBJ2-5, with 11 bases lining up with TRBD1. The germline gives CDR1 SQVTM, CDR2 ANQGSEA. Unmatched junction bases numbered 5, after V lost 6 bases and J lost 8 bases. The CDR3 spans 12 residues. In DNA form, the CDR3 reads TGCAGCGTGGCGGACAGGGGGCGAACCCAGTACTTC. Translating it yields CSVADRGRTQYF.

This clone was seen a single time. This chain links TRBV7-9 with TRBJ2-1, with D possibly being TRBD2 (5 bases). Germline values: CDR1 SEHNR, CDR2 FQNEAQ (reference sequence). V was clipped by 9 bases and J by 4 bases, with 16 bases between them. CDR3 size: 14 residues. In DNA, the CDR3 is TGTGCCAGTGGAGCGGTTTGGGAATACAATGAGCAGTTCTTC. Translated: CASGAVWEYNEQFF.

This sequence joins TRBV12-5 and TRBJ1-1; D call uncertain. Trimming left V 4 bases short and J 0 bases short, with 18 bases between. CDR3 size: 17 residues. CDR1 and CDR2 (germline): LGHNT, FRNRAP. CDR3 coding DNA: TGTGCTAGTGGTTCTCAAAACCCGACCGGTATGAACACTGAAGCTTTCTTT. This encodes CASGSQNPTGMNTEAFF. The full variable domain, its missing parts supplied by reference TRBV12-5 and TRBJ1-1, is DARVTQTPRHKVTEMGQEVTMRCQPILGHNTVFWYRQTMMQGLELLAYFRNRAPLDDSGMPKDRFSAEMPDATLATLKIQPSEPRDSAVYFCASGSQNPTGMNTEAFFGQGTRLTVV.

J is TRBJ2-7 and V is TRBV5-1; perhaps TRBD1 as D (6 bases). The CDR3 is made up of 14 amino acids. V lost 4 bases and J lost 6, with 17 bases in between. Germline V lookup: CDR1 SGHRS, CDR2 YFSETQ. This chain's CDR3 is CASSVTGSALEQYF. CDR3 DNA sequence: TGCGCCAGCAGCGTTACAGGGTCGGCACTCGAGCAGTACTTC.

The chain has TRBV5-4 and TRBJ1-1; D may be TRBD1 (5 bases). The CDR3 loop spans 11 amino acids. Between the trimmed V and J ends, which lost 2 bases and 8 bases, there was a span of 7 bases. Germline V CDR1 and CDR2: SGHNT, YYREEE (reference sequence). CDR3: CASSFGTEAFF. DNA of the CDR3: TGTGCCAGCAGCTTCGGGACGGAAGCTTTCTTT.